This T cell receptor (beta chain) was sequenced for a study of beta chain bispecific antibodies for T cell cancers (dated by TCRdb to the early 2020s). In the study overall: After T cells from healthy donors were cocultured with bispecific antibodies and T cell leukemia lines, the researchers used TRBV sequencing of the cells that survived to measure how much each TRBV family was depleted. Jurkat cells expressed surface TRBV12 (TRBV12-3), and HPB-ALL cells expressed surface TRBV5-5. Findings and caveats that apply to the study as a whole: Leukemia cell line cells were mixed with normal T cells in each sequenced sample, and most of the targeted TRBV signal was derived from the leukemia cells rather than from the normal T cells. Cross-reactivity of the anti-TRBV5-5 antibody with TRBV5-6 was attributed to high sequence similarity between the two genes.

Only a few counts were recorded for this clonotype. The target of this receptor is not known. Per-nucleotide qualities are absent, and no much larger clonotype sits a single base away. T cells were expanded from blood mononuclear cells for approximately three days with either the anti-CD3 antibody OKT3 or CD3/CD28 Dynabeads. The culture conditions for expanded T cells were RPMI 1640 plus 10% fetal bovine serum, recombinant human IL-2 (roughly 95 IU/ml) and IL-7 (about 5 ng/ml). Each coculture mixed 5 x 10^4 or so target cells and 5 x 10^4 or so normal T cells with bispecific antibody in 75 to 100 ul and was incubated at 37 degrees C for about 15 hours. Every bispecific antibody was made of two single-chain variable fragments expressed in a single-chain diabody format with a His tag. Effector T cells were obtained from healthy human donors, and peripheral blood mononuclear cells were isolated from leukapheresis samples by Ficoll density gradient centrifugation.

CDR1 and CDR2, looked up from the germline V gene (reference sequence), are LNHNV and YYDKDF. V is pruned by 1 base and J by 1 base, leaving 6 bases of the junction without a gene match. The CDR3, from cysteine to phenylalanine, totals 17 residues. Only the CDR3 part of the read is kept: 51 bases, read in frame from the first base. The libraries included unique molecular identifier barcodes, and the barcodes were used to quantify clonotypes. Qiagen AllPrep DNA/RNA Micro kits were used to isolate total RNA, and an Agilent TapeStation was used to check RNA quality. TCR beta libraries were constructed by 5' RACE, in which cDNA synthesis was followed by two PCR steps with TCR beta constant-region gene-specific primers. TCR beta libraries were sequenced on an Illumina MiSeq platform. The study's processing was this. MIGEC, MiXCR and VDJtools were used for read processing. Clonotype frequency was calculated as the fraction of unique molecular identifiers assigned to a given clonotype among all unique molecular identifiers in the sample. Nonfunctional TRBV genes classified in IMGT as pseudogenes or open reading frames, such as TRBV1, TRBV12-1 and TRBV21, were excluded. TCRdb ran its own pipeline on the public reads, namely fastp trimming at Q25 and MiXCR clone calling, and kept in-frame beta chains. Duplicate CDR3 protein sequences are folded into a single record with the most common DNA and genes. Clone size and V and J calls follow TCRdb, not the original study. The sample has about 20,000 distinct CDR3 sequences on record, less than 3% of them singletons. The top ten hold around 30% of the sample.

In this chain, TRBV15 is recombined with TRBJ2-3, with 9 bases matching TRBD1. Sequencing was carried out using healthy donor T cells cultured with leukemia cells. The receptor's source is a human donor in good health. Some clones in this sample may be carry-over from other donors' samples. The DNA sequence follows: TGTGCCACCAGCAGAGGGCTAGGGGACAGGGGCACAGATACGCAGTATTTT. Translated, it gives CATSRGLGDRGTDTQYF.